The present entry profiles one T cell receptor beta chain with its context. Its antigen is as yet unknown. These data come from a study of T cells in Graves' hyperthyroidism and ophthalmopathy. Study-level points and caveats: With a median lead of 6.5 months before onset, the model predicted ophthalmopathy. Stable hyperthyroidism was separated from ophthalmopathy by a model based on 13 V-J features. Blood shared most expanded thyroid clonotypes above 0.001.

V was shortened by 7 bases and J by 3 bases, with 15 bases between the two germline ends. From germline, CDR1 is KGHDR and CDR2 SFDVKD. The CDR3 covers 15 residues. Amplification of TCR beta CDR3 regions was performed using RNA transcripts as template. First-round RT-PCR with HTBI primers amplified the TCR CDR3 region. TCRdb redid the calling of the multiplex PCR reads with MiXCR, one entry per CDR3 protein. The repertoire has around 660,000 distinct CDR3 sequences, 45% of them found once; the top ten carry about 7%. Patients were excluded for uncontrolled infection, other autoimmune disease, pregnancy or lactation.

The V gene is TRBV24-1, the J gene TRBJ1-5; a possible D gene is TRBD1 (6 bases). The sample comprised peripheral blood or thyroid tissue (not recorded which). This TCR derives from an adult man with Graves' disease, either hyperthyroidism or ophthalmopathy (not recorded which). CDR3 in DNA: TGTGCCACCAGCGTAGGGGGGGGCCACAATCAGCCCCAGCATTTT. As protein: CATSVGGGHNQPQHF.